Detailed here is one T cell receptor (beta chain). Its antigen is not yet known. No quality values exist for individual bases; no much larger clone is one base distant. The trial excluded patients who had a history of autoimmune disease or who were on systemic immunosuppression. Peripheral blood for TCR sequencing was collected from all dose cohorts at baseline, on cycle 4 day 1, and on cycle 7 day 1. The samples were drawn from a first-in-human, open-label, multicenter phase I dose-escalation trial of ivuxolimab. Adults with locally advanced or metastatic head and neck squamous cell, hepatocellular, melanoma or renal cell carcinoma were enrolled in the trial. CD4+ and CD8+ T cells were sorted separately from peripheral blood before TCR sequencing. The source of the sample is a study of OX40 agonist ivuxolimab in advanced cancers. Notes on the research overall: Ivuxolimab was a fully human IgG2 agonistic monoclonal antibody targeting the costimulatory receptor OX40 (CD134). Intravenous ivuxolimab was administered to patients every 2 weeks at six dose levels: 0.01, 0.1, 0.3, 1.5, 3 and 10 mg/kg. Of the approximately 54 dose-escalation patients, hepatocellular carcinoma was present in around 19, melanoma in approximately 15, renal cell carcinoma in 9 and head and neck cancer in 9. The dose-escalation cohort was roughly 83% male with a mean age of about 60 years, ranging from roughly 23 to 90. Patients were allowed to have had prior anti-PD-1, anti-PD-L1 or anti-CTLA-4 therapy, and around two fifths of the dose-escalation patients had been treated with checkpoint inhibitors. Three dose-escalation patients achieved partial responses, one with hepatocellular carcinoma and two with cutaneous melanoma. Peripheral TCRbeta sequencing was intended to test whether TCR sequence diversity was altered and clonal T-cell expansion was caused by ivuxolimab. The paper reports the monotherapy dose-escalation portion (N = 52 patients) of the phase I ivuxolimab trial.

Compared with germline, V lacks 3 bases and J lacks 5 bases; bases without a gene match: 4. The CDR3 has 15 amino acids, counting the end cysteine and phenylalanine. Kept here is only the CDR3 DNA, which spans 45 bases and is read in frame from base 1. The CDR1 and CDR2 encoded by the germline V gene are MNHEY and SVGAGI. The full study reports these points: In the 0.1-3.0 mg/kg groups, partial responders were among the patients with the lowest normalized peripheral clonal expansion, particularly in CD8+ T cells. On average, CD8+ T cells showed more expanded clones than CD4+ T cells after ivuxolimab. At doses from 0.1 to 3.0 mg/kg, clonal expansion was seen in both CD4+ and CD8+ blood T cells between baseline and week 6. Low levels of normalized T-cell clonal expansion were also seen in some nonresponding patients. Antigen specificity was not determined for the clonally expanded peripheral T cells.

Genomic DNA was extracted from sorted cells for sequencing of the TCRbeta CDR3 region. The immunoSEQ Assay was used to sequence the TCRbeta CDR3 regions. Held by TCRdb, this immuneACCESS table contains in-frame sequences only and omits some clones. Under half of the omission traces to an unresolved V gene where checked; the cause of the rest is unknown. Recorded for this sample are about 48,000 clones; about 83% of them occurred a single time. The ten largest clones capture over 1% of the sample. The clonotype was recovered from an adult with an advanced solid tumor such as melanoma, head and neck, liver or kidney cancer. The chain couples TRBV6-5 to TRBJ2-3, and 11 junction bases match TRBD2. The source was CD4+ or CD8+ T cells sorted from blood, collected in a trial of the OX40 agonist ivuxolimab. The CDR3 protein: CASSYSGGAVDTQYF. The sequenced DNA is TGTGCCAGCAGTTATAGCGGGGGGGCCGTAGATACGCAGTATTTT.